The 20 T cell receptor beta chains below come from one sample, sequenced in a study of CDR3 diversity in severe acne. Each CDR3 protein is one row after TCRdb ran MiXCR on the PCR reads. The sample includes 90,000 or so distinct CDR3 sequences, around 50% of them seen just once. Material: blood. The receptors come from a male donor in good health, serving as a control.

This clonotype was observed at least ten times. The chain carries TRBV10-1 and TRBJ2-3; a weak D match, TRBD2 (5 bases). Germline V CDR1 and CDR2: WNHNN, SYGVQD (reference sequence). This CDR3 is built from 15 residues. Trimming stripped 3 bases from V and 1 base from J, with 11 bases between. CDR3 DNA sequence: TGCGCCAGCAGTGAATTCGGGGATGGCACAGATACGCAGTATTTT. Its protein is CASSEFGDGTDTQYF.

The chain is built from TRBV9 and TRBJ2-7; 10 bases map to TRBD2. Germline assignment: CDR1 SGDLS and CDR2 YYNGEE. The junction had 15 bases not matched to a gene; V was cut back by 2 bases and J by 7 bases. This CDR3 region has 17 residues. CDR3 sequence (DNA): TGTGCCAGCAGCGTGGGGTCGCTAGCGGGAGACGGGAGGGAGCAGTACTTC. Amino acids: CASSVGSLAGDGREQYF.

This chain connects TRBV3-1 to TRBJ1-2; D is uncertain. Germline V gene data show CDR1 as LGHDT and CDR2 as YNNKEL (reference sequence). Trimming left V 2 bases short and J 5 bases short, with 18 bases between. The CDR3 runs to 16 residues. The CDR3 DNA sequence: TGTGCCAGCAGCCAAACTATTACCGGTTTGGGGTATGGCTACACCTTC. Translating gives CASSQTITGLGYGYTF. Full variable domain (outside the CDR3, taken from reference TRBV3-1 and TRBJ1-2): DTAVSQTPKYLVTQMGNDKSIKCEQNLGHDTMYWYKQDSKKFLKIMFSYNNKELIINETVPNRFSPKSPDKAHLNLHINSLELGDSAVYFCASSQTITGLGYGYTFGSGTRLTVV.

The gene calls are TRBV20-1 and TRBJ1-2, with 10 bases aligning to TRBD1. The CDR3 covers 17 residues. From germline, CDR1 is DFQATT and CDR2 SNEGSKA (reference sequence). With 3 bases clipped from V and 6 bases from J, the junction kept 16 bases outside the gene matches. CDR3 in DNA: TGCAGTGCTAGTGAGACCGGGACAGGGGCCGCCATTGATGGCTACACCTTC. It yields the protein CSASETGTGAAIDGYTF.

V is TRBV4-1 and J is TRBJ1-1; a possible D gene is TRBD1 (6 bases). Germline V gene data show CDR1 as MGHRA and CDR2 as YSYEKL. The V end was cut by 3 bases, the J end by 0 bases, with 8 bases between. This CDR3 spans 14 amino acids. CDR3 region: CASSQGHLNTEAFF. In DNA, the CDR3 is TGCGCCAGCAGCCAGGGACATTTGAACACTGAAGCTTTCTTT.

The chain combines TRBV24-1 with TRBJ2-2; 9 nucleotides line up with TRBD2. CDR1 and CDR2 from the germline V gene are KGHDR and SFDVKD. The CDR3 extends over 15 amino acids. V lost 4 bases, J lost 7 bases, and 6 bases stayed unmatched. The CDR3, as DNA: TGTGCCACCAGTGACCGGGGTAGCGGGAGCGGGGAGCTGTTTTTT. It specifies CATSDRGSGSGELFF.

This clonotype occurred many times. V usage is TRBV29-1 and J usage is TRBJ2-6, with D possibly being TRBD1 or TRBD2 (6 bases each). The CDR3 length is 16 residues. V was cut by 6 bases and J by 1 base, with 16 bases left in between. Germline V gene data show CDR1 as SQVTM and CDR2 as ANQGSEA. The CDR3: CSVGGSKDSGANVLTF. In DNA, the CDR3 is TGCAGCGTGGGGGGCAGTAAGGATTCTGGGGCCAACGTCCTGACTTTC.

This clonotype showed up just a few times. Here the CDR3 reads CASSVDSGIYGYTF. The CDR3 DNA reads TGTGCCAGCAGCGTTGACAGCGGGATCTATGGCTACACCTTC. This chain connects TRBV9 to TRBJ1-2; D is possibly TRBD1 (5 bases). The CDR3 has 14 residues. Germline loops: CDR1 SGDLS, CDR2 YYNGEE. V shed 2 bases and J shed 4 bases, with 12 bases lying between them.

The V gene is TRBV7-3, the J gene TRBJ1-4; D call uncertain. Germline CDR1 SGHTA, CDR2 FQGTGA. V was clipped by 5 bases and J by 4 bases, with 8 bases between them. The CDR3 extends over 13 amino acids. The CDR3 spells CASSQTGNEKLFF. The CDR3 DNA sequence: TGTGCCAGCAGCCAAACCGGTAATGAAAAACTGTTTTTT.

The sample holds a few counts of this clonotype. The chain has TRBV12-3 or TRBV12-4 and TRBJ2-3; no clear D. Trimming pared 2 bases from V and 6 bases from J, leaving 6 bases between. The CDR3 consists of 12 residues. CDR3 in amino acids: CASSLYGDTQYF. CDR3 in DNA: TGTGCCAGCAGTTTATACGGGGATACGCAGTATTTT.

The sample holds a few counts of this clonotype. The rearrangement uses TRBV24-1 and TRBJ1-3; TRBD1 matches at 8 bases. Germline loops: CDR1 KGHDR, CDR2 SFDVKD. The CDR3 consists of 19 residues. J gave up 2 bases and V 4 bases, and 15 bases lay outside the gene matches. The CDR3 spells CATSDPWTGPWRAGNTIYF. DNA of the CDR3: TGTGCCACCAGTGACCCTTGGACAGGGCCATGGAGGGCTGGAAACACCATATATTTT.

This clonotype was seen a handful of times. V is TRBV5-5 and J is TRBJ1-1; 7 bases align to TRBD1. Per germline, CDR1 SGHKS and CDR2 YYEKEE (reference sequence). The V and J ends lost 4 bases and 1 base, in that order; junction bases with no gene match: 13. This CDR3 has 17 amino acids. CDR3 region: CASSLGTVIQSNTEAFF. The CDR3 DNA sequence: TGTGCCAGCAGCCTTGGGACAGTTATCCAATCGAACACTGAAGCTTTCTTT.

A few counts support this clonotype. One end of the junction varies from germline; a read error may be responsible. V and J are TRBV7-7 and TRBJ2-7, with 10 bases matching TRBD1. The CDR3 consists of 14 residues. Germline values: CDR1 SSHAT, CDR2 FNYEAQ (reference sequence). CDR3 sequence reads: CASSTGTGAREQYF. The CDR3, as DNA: TGTGCTAGCAGTACCGGGACAGGGGCAAGAGAGCAGTACTTC.

This clonotype was observed many times. The gene calls are TRBV5-5 and TRBJ2-6; 7 bases agree with TRBD1. This CDR3 is built from 15 residues. J was trimmed by 0 bases and V by 5 bases; bases with no gene match: 2. The V gene's germline CDR1 is SGHKS and CDR2 YYEKEE (reference sequence). This CDR3 is CASRGGTSGANVLTF. DNA of the CDR3: TGTGCCAGCAGAGGGGGCACCTCTGGGGCCAACGTCCTGACTTTC.

This chain joins TRBV6-1 and TRBJ2-3, with 8 bases fitting TRBD1. CDR1 MNHNS and CDR2 SASEGT come from the germline V gene. V lost 0 bases and J lost 1; bases outside the gene matches: 6. This CDR3 spans 17 amino acids. This chain's CDR3 is CASSEASLGQGTDTQYF. In DNA form, the CDR3 reads TGTGCCAGCAGTGAAGCGTCGTTGGGACAGGGCACAGATACGCAGTATTTT.

V and J are TRBV9 and TRBJ2-7, with 9 bases fitting TRBD1. V shed 5 bases and J 3 bases; nucleotides not matched to a gene: 9. The CDR3 is made up of 15 amino acids. Germline loops: CDR1 SGDLS, CDR2 YYNGEE. CDR3 residues: CASSPTGQGNYEQYF. The CDR3, as DNA: TGTGCCAGCAGTCCCACGGGACAGGGAAACTACGAGCAGTACTTC.

This clonotype was recorded many times. The chain employs TRBV5-1 and TRBJ2-5; D remains unclear. This CDR3 comprises 15 residues. V lost 0 bases and J lost 3, with 12 bases in between. Germline values: CDR1 SGHRS, CDR2 YFSETQ. The CDR3 loop reads CASSLGGEGEETQYF. CDR3 bases: TGCGCCAGCAGCTTGGGAGGAGAAGGAGAAGAGACCCAGTACTTC.

This clonotype has a count of ten or more. This rearrangement joins TRBV10-3 to TRBJ1-4; D is unclear. The CDR3 sequence is 14 residues long. Trimming pared 4 bases from V and 0 bases from J, leaving 6 bases between. The germline CDR1 and CDR2 sequences are ENHRY and SYGVKD. The CDR3 sequence is CAISASATNEKLFF. CDR3 coding DNA: TGTGCCATCAGTGCGAGTGCAACTAATGAAAAACTGTTTTTT.

This clonotype came up a few times. This chain links TRBV2 with TRBJ1-5; no firm D call. V lost 3 bases to trimming and J lost 3 bases, with 9 bases between them. This CDR3 spans 14 amino acids. Per the germline V gene, CDR1 is SNHLY and CDR2 is FYNNEI. In nucleotides, the CDR3 is TGTGCCAGCAGTGATCGACCCGCCAATCAGCCCCAGCATTTT. Translation gives CASSDRPANQPQHF.

This chain joins TRBV6-5 and TRBJ1-4; D is ambiguous. Trimming took off 6 bases at V and 7 bases at J, with 18 bases between the two ends. CDR1 and CDR2 (germline): MNHEY, SVGAGI. The CDR3 is 15 residues long. CDR3 region: CASRSSGLTIEKLFF. In DNA, the CDR3 is TGTGCCAGCAGGTCCTCCGGACTTACAATTGAAAAACTGTTTTTT.